Shown below are 18 T cell receptor beta chains from a single sample sequenced in a study of T cells in Graves' hyperthyroidism and ophthalmopathy. It was RNA transcripts that yielded the amplified TCR beta CDR3 regions. With the HTBI primer set, the TCR CDR3 went through a first round of RT-PCR. Each CDR3 protein gets one entry after TCRdb re-called the multiplex PCR reads with MiXCR. The sample consists of 75,000 to 100,000 distinct CDR3 sequences, over 50% of them appearing once. The sample was blood. The receptor source for this set is a woman in her thirties or forties with Graves' hyperthyroidism.

The chain links TRBV7-9 to TRBJ2-5; 10 nucleotides match TRBD1. The CDR3 length is 15 residues. Trimming took 6 bases from V and 4 from J; bases not matched to a gene: 8. CDR1 and CDR2 from the germline V gene are SEHNR and FQNEAQ (reference sequence). CDR3 sequence (DNA): TGTGCCAGCAGAAGACAGGGGGCTATCCGAGAGACCCAGTACTTC. Protein: CASRRQGAIRETQYF.

This clonotype came up many times. The chain couples TRBV7-8 to TRBJ1-5, with 9 bases fitting TRBD1. The ends lost 5 bases at V and 6 bases at J; junction bases unmatched: 8. CDR1 is SGHVS, CDR2 FQNEAQ, per germline. There are 15 residues in the CDR3. The CDR3 region is CASSHTDRGGQPQHF. The CDR3, as DNA: TGTGCCAGCAGCCATACGGACAGGGGAGGTCAGCCCCAGCATTTT.

This clonotype was counted ten times or more. The chain has TRBV29-1 and TRBJ1-2; TRBD1 is a possible D gene (6 bases). Germline loops: CDR1 SQVTM, CDR2 ANQGSEA. Trimming took off 6 bases at V and 4 bases at J, with 21 bases between the two ends. The CDR3 sequence is 15 residues long. The CDR3 sequence: CSVTLMRQVGYGYTF. The DNA for the CDR3 is TGCAGCGTAACCCTTATGCGACAGGTCGGCTATGGCTACACCTTC.

DNA for the CDR3: TGCAGTGCTCCTTCTCCCGCGGGAGGACAAGAGACCCAGTACTTC. It specifies CSAPSPAGGQETQYF. V usage is TRBV20-1 and J usage is TRBJ2-5, with 8 bases that match TRBD2. CDR3 size: 15 residues. With V trimmed by 5 bases and J by 2 bases, 10 bases remained unmatched. The germline gives CDR1 DFQATT, CDR2 SNEGSKA (reference sequence).

On this clonotype itself: A read error may account for a junction end that differs from germline. This chain connects TRBV10-3 to TRBJ2-5; 7 bases align to TRBD2. The CDR3 runs 14 residues. The germline gives CDR1 ENHRY, CDR2 SYGVKD. The CDR3, as DNA: TGCGCCAAAACGGGGACGGGAGGATCTGAGACCCAGTACTTC. As protein: CAKTGTGGSETQYF.

The chain combines TRBV15 with TRBJ2-5, with D perhaps TRBD2 (6 bases). Trimming cost V 5 bases and J 1 base, with 20 bases left between them. Per the germline V gene, CDR1 is LNHNV and CDR2 is YYDKDF (reference sequence). The CDR3 totals 17 residues. This CDR3 reads CATSPPTSGDLQETQYF. In nucleotides, the CDR3 is TGTGCCACCAGCCCGCCGACTAGTGGGGACCTCCAAGAGACCCAGTACTTC. Based on the CDR3 plus reference TRBV15 and TRBJ2-5, the full variable domain is DAMVIQNPRYQVTQFGKPVTLSCSQTLNHNVMYWYQQKSSQAPKLLFHYYDKDFNNEADTPDNFQSRRPNTSFCFLDIRSPGLGDTAMYLCATSPPTSGDLQETQYFGPGTRLLVL.

The chain recombines TRBV5-6 with TRBJ1-3; D not resolved. CDR3 length: 13 residues. Trimming cost V 0 bases and J 3 bases, with 4 bases left between them. Germline CDR1 and CDR2: SGHDT and YYEEEE. CDR3 nucleotides: TGTGCCAGCAGCTTGGAGGGTGGAAACACCATATATTTT. As protein: CASSLEGGNTIYF.

This clonotype was seen repeatedly, ten times or more. The V and J genes are TRBV7-9 and TRBJ1-2, with 7 nucleotides matching TRBD1. V was pared by 3 bases and J by 5 bases, with 6 bases of the junction left unmatched. Germline CDR1 reads SEHNR; CDR2 reads FQNEAQ (reference sequence). The CDR3 runs to 14 residues. The CDR3, as DNA: TGTGCCAGCAGCTTCAGGGGGTTGTGGTATGGCTACACCTTC. This gives the protein CASSFRGLWYGYTF.

The chain is built from TRBV20-1 and TRBJ2-3, with 7 bases lining up with TRBD2. This CDR3 spans 15 amino acids. The J segment lost 1 base and the V segment lost 3 bases, leaving 7 bases of the junction unmatched. Germline lookup yields CDR1 DFQATT and CDR2 SNEGSKA (reference sequence). CDR3 sequence: CSARGAGAGTDTQYF. The CDR3 DNA sequence: TGCAGTGCTAGGGGTGCGGGAGCAGGCACAGATACGCAGTATTTT.

This clonotype has at least ten counts. The chain uses TRBV7-2 and TRBJ1-1; 7 positions agree with TRBD1. CDR1 and CDR2 (germline): SGHTA, FQGNSA. The CDR3 extends over 14 amino acids. Trimming at V came to 1 base and at J to 3 bases, leaving 2 bases not matched to a gene. CDR3 sequence (DNA): TGTGCCAGCAGCTTAGGACAGGGATACACTGAAGCTTTCTTT. As protein: CASSLGQGYTEAFF.

The chain has TRBV6-5 and TRBJ1-2; D is unclear. The CDR3 sequence is 13 residues long. V was cut by 5 bases and J by 2 bases, with 9 bases left in between. Germline V gene lookup returns CDR1 MNHEY and CDR2 SVGAGI. Here the CDR3 reads CASSLSGNYGYTF. Written as DNA, the CDR3 is TGTGCCAGCAGTCTTAGCGGGAACTATGGCTACACCTTC.

This clonotype has just a few counts. V and J are TRBV20-1 and TRBJ2-7; unclear D gene. The CDR3 is made up of 8 amino acids. Trimming took off 5 bases at V and 12 bases at J, with 8 bases between the two ends. Germline V gene sequence: CDR1 DFQATT, CDR2 SNEGSKA (reference sequence). The CDR3 DNA follows: TGCAGTGCTGCGGCAGGGTACTTC. Translation: CSAAAGYF.

This clonotype occurred many times. This chain links TRBV6-6 with TRBJ1-4; D unclear. V lost 5 bases, J lost 8 bases, and 9 bases lay in between. The germline V gene encodes CDR1 MNHNY and CDR2 SVGAGI (reference sequence). This CDR3 is 12 amino acids long. Here the CDR3 reads CASSETGEKLFF. The CDR3 DNA reads TGTGCCAGCAGTGAGACGGGGGAAAAACTGTTTTTT.

The chain is built from TRBV7-6 and TRBJ2-7, with 7 nucleotides matching TRBD1. The germline CDR1 and CDR2 sequences are SGHVS and FNYEAQ. CDR3 length: 16 amino acids. Unmatched junction bases numbered 17, after V lost 5 bases and J lost 7 bases. DNA for the CDR3: TGTGCCAGCAGCCCCCGGACAGGTCGGGACACCGGGGAGCAGTACTTC. It is translated as CASSPRTGRDTGEQYF.

There are many counts of this clonotype. The chain recombines TRBV6-5 with TRBJ1-1, with D perhaps TRBD1 (6 bases). In germline, CDR1 is MNHEY, CDR2 SVGAGI. CDR3 length: 13 residues. V lost 6 bases, J lost 7 bases, and 15 bases lay in between. Here the CDR3 reads CASSLRADSEAFF. In DNA form, the CDR3 reads TGTGCCAGCAGCCTTCGGGCGGACAGTGAAGCTTTCTTT.

This chain links TRBV7-9 with TRBJ1-2; 8 bases are shared with TRBD1. CDR1 and CDR2 from the germline V gene are SEHNR and FQNEAQ (reference sequence). There are 15 residues in the CDR3. The V segment lost 4 bases and the J segment 8 bases; nucleotides outside the gene matches: 12. The CDR3 region is CASSSTGTGFGGYTF. CDR3 DNA: TGTGCCAGCAGCTCCACCGGGACAGGTTTCGGCGGCTACACCTTC.

This clonotype is a singleton in its sample. V usage is TRBV19 and J usage is TRBJ2-5; D tentatively fits TRBD1 or TRBD2 (6 bases each). Per germline, CDR1 LNHDA and CDR2 SQIVND (reference sequence). The CDR3 runs to 17 residues. V was trimmed by 9 bases and J by 5 bases, leaving 28 bases between them. As DNA, the CDR3 is TGTGCCAGCAGCCCCCGGGGACGGGGGCAGGGTCGGGAGACCCAGTACTTC. Protein product: CASSPRGRGQGRETQYF. Combining the CDR3 with reference TRBV19 and TRBJ2-5 gives the whole variable domain DGGITQSPKYLFRKEGQNVTLSCEQNLNHDAMYWYRQDPGQGLRLIYYSQIVNDFQKGDIAEGYSVSREKKESFPLTVTSAQKNPTAFYLCASSPRGRGQGRETQYFGPGTRLLVL.

Turning to this clonotype: A single base separates this from a much larger clone, so it may be a read error. V is TRBV6-1 and J is TRBJ2-5, with 11 bases that match TRBD2. Germline lookup yields CDR1 MNHNS and CDR2 SASEGT. After removal of 7 bases from V and 7 bases from J, the junction contained 5 bases not matched to a gene. The CDR3 is made up of 13 amino acids. CDR3 in amino acids: CASKTSGRGTQYF. CDR3 coding DNA: TGTGCCAGCAAAACTAGCGGGAGAGGGACCCAGTACTTC.